Detailed here is one T cell receptor (beta chain). With 0 bases clipped from V and 5 bases from J, the junction kept 6 bases outside the gene matches. The CDR3 spans 16 residues. Germline-derived CDR1 and CDR2 are MNHEY and SVGAGI. The source of the sample is a study of T cells in tuberculosis. TCRdb's copy holds only in-frame clones and misses some; the assay was immunoSEQ multiplex PCR. The table has some 22,000 clones, roughly 97% seen once; the top ten hold 6.2%. This receptor was identified in a donor aged 10-29 years with latent tuberculosis or without tuberculosis infection. Material for sequencing was PBMCs. V usage is TRBV6-5 and J usage is TRBJ1-2; 10 bases map to TRBD1. CDR3 protein: CASSYSAGTGVYGYTF. The CDR3 bases are TGTGCCAGCAGTTACTCAGCTGGGACAGGGGTTTATGGCTACACCTTC.